Presented here are 10 T cell receptor beta chains from one specimen sequenced in a study of T-cell memory formation after mild COVID-19. TCRdb re-called the 5' RACE reads with MiXCR, one entry per CDR3 protein. The top ten clones hold around a fifth of a sample with hundreds of thousands of distinct CDR3 sequences, approximately 8% of them seen once. Material: PBMCs or a T cell subset sorted from them (not recorded which). All receptors come from a man between 18 and 35 years old who had mild COVID-19 (a few samples of this study predate the infection). Cell type and time point are not known.

This chain links TRBV2 with TRBJ1-6, with 8 positions matching TRBD1. The germline gives CDR1 SNHLY, CDR2 FYNNEI. The CDR3 is made up of 14 amino acids. J was trimmed by 7 bases and V by 8 bases; bases with no gene match: 7. The CDR3 DNA reads as TGTGCCAGCGGGGGAGACAGGGGAAATTCACCCCTCCACTTT. Its translation: CASGGDRGNSPLHF. The full variable domain, with the rest looked up from reference TRBV2 and TRBJ1-6, is EPEVTQTPSHQVTQMGQEVILRCVPISNHLYFYWYRQILGQKVEFLVSFYNNEISEKSEIFDDQFSVERPDGSNFTLKIRSTKLEDSAMYFCASGGDRGNSPLHFGNGTRLTVT.

This clonotype was recorded a few times. The rearrangement links TRBV29-1 to TRBJ2-2, with 9 bases identical to TRBD1. V was clipped by 1 base and J by 4 bases; unmatched bases: 1. The CDR3 loop spans 14 amino acids. The V gene's germline CDR1 is SQVTM and CDR2 ANQGSEA. CDR3 sequence (DNA): TGCAGCGTTGAAGGGGACAGGGTCACCGGGGAGCTGTTTTTT. It is translated as CSVEGDRVTGELFF.

This clonotype showed up many times. V and J are TRBV7-2 and TRBJ2-7; possible D gene TRBD2, 6 bases. Per germline, CDR1 SGHTA and CDR2 FQGNSA. The CDR3 is 14 residues long. Trimming removed 1 base from V and 2 bases from J, with 9 bases in between. The CDR3 region is CASSLGGVAYEQYV. The CDR3 DNA is TGTGCCAGCAGCTTAGGCGGGGTAGCCTACGAGCAGTACGTC.

This clonotype was found a few times. The chain has TRBV29-1 and TRBJ2-2, with D uncertain. Germline V lookup: CDR1 SQVTM, CDR2 ANQGSEA. The germline V and J ends were trimmed by 7 bases and 6 bases, with 15 bases remaining between them. This CDR3 has 13 residues. Written as DNA, the CDR3 is TGCAGCGCCGAAGGCTCTCTGGCCGGGGAGCTGTTTTTT. Residues: CSAEGSLAGELFF.

This clonotype was counted ten times or more. The V gene is TRBV5-1, the J gene TRBJ2-3; D remains ambiguous. In germline, CDR1 is SGHRS, CDR2 YFSETQ. V gave up 4 bases and J gave up 0 bases, with 9 bases separating them. The length of the CDR3 is 14 residues. The chain's CDR3 is CASSRISSTDTQYF. CDR3 bases: TGCGCCAGCAGCAGAATATCTAGCACAGATACGCAGTATTTT.

This clonotype was seen a handful of times. The rearrangement links TRBV20-1 to TRBJ1-1; TRBD1 is a possible D gene (5 bases). This CDR3 has 11 residues. In germline, CDR1 is DFQATT, CDR2 SNEGSKA (reference sequence). The CDR3 spells CAGPRNTEAFF. CDR3 DNA sequence: TGCGCGGGACCCAGGAACACTGAAGCTTTCTTT.

This chain's CDR3 is CASSESPGGTWNTQYF. Written as DNA, the CDR3 is TGTGCCAGCAGCGAGAGTCCGGGGGGCACGTGGAATACGCAGTATTTT. The V call is TRBV7-2, the J call TRBJ2-3; maybe TRBD2 (7 bases). The germline V gene has CDR1 SGHTA and CDR2 FQGNSA. The V gene lost 5 bases and the J gene lost 7 bases, with 22 bases spanning the gap. There are 16 residues in the CDR3.

This clonotype occurred a few times. The V call is TRBV6-6, the J call TRBJ1-5; D is possibly TRBD1 (5 bases). Germline V CDR1 and CDR2: MNHNY, SVGAGI (reference sequence). V was trimmed by 4 bases and J by 4 bases, leaving 8 bases between them. There are 13 residues in the CDR3. The CDR3 coding sequence is TGTGCCAGCAGTTCACAGGCAAATCAGCCCCAGCATTTT. Its translation is CASSSQANQPQHF.

The gene calls are TRBV12-3 or TRBV12-4 and TRBJ2-7; tentatively, D is TRBD1 or TRBD2 (5 bases each). The CDR3 has 15 residues. The V and J ends lost 7 bases and 2 bases respectively, with 18 bases between them. DNA of the CDR3: TGTGCCAGCACCCCTACCGGCAGGGACCCCTACGAGCAGTACGTC. It codes for CASTPTGRDPYEQYV.

This chain's CDR3 is CASSRLFGVPFYEQYV. The CDR3, as DNA: TGCGCCAGCAGCCGTCTGTTTGGGGTCCCATTCTACGAGCAGTACGTC. This sequence joins TRBV4-1 and TRBJ2-7; D is ambiguous. The CDR3 extends over 16 amino acids. Trimming removed 4 bases at V and 3 bases at J, with 19 bases between. Per the germline V gene, CDR1 is MGHRA and CDR2 is YSYEKL.